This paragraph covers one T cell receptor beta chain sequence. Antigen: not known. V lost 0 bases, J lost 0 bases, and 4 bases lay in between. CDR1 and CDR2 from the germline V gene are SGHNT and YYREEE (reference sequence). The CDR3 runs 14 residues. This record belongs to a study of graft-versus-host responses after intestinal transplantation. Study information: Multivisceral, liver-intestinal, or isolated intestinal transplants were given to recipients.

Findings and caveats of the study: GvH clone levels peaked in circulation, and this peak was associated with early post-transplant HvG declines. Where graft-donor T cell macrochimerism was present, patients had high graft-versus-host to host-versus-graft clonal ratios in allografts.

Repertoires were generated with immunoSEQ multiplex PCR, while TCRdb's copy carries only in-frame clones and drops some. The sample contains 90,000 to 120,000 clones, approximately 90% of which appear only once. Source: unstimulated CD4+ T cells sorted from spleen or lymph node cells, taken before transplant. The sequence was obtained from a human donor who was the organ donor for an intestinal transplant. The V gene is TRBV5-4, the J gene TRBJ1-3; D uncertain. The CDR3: CASSLALSGNTIYF. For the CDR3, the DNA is TGTGCCAGCAGCTTGGCTCTCTCTGGAAACACCATATATTTT.